These T cell receptor beta chains were read from a single sample in a study of regulatory T cells in long-lasting Graves disease. TCRdb reprocessed the multiplex PCR reads with MiXCR, giving one entry per CDR3 protein. The profile shows some 200,000 distinct CDR3 sequences, around a fifth of them singletons. This same sample was also taken into another study, of T cells in Graves' hyperthyroidism and ophthalmopathy.

The starting material was peripheral blood mononuclear cells (PBMCs), obtained at new diagnosis, from a patient treated with antithyroid drugs. The receptors were sampled from a woman in her thirties with Graves disease. Both conserved end residues are part of each CDR3. The D gene is left open where the match is weak. The size field is filled for only some rows; it gives once, few, many or a size class.

>TRBD2|TRBV7-2|many|TRBJ2-3
TGTGCCAGCAGCTTAGGAACTAGCGGGGGCTTAGATACGCAGTATTTT
CASSLGTSGGLDTQYF
>-|TRBV7-9|many|TRBJ2-5
TGTGCCAGCAGCTTGGCCACAGTTGCCGGAGGGACCCAGTACTTC
CASSLATVAGGTQYF
>-|TRBV2|many|TRBJ1-1
TGTGCCAGCAGTGATGCCAACACTGAAGCTTTCTTT
CASSDANTEAFF
>-|TRBV20-1|many|TRBJ1-5
TGCAGTGCTCGGGAGAGGCGGGGCAATCAGCCCCAGCATTTT
CSARERRGNQPQHF
>TRBD2|TRBV10-3|many|TRBJ2-1
TGTGCCATCAGTGAACCGACTAGCGGGGTGAATGAGCAGTTCTTC
CAISEPTSGVNEQFF
>-|TRBV9|few|TRBJ2-2
TGTGCCAGCAGCGCCACCGGGCCGCTGAACACCGGGGAGCTGTTTTTT
CASSATGPLNTGELFF
>-|TRBV28|many|TRBJ2-7
TGTGCCAGCAGTTTCAGGGGATCAGGGGAGCAGTACTTC
CASSFRGSGEQYF
>-|TRBV28|many|TRBJ2-7
TGTGCCAGCTCCCGATTCAGGGGCCGCTACGAGCAGTACTTC
CASSRFRGRYEQYF
>TRBD2|TRBV2|-|TRBJ2-3
TGTGCCAGCAGTGCGGGGCTAGCGGGACTACCCACTATCACAGATACGCAGTATTTT
CASSAGLAGLPTITDTQYF
>TRBD1|TRBV2|many|TRBJ2-7
TGTGCCAGCAGAAACCCGACAGGGATTCGCAACGAGCAGTACTTC
CASRNPTGIRNEQYF
>-|TRBV19|many|TRBJ1-4
TGTGCCAGTAGTATAGAGTCGTGGACCGCTGAAAAACTGTTTTTT
CASSIESWTAEKLFF
>-|TRBV12-3/TRBV12-4|many|TRBJ1-2
TGTGCCAGCAGTTTAGTCACGCTCTATGGCTACACCTTC
CASSLVTLYGYTF
>TRBD2|TRBV11-2|many|TRBJ2-1
TGTGCCAGCAGCTTAACGGGACTAGCCGCTCCTTACAATGAGCAGTTCTTC
CASSLTGLAAPYNEQFF
>-|TRBV7-7|few|TRBJ2-3
TGTGCTAGCAGCTTAGGGTCTGCCGGGGGTCAAGATACGCAGTATTTT
CASSLGSAGGQDTQYF
>TRBD2|TRBV10-3|-|TRBJ2-1
TGTGCCATCAGTGAGCGGGAGGAATACAATGAGCAGTTCTTC
CAISEREEYNEQFF
>-|TRBV10-2|many|TRBJ1-5
TGCGCCAGCAGTGAGTATCCGGGACGCCGATACAATCAGCCCCAGCATTTT
CASSEYPGRRYNQPQHF
>-|TRBV20-1|many|TRBJ2-3
TGCAGTGCTAGAGCGGGTAGCGAGGCGGCAGATACGCAGTATTTT
CSARAGSEAADTQYF
>TRBD2|TRBV20-1|many|TRBJ2-1
TGCAGTGCCGAAGCGGGAACCTACAATGAGCAGTTCTTC
CSAEAGTYNEQFF
>-|TRBV10-2|many|TRBJ1-5
TGCGCCAGCAGTGAGGGGGACATCCTTACGACCCAGCATTTT
CASSEGDILTTQHF
>-|TRBV6-1|-|TRBJ1-3
TGTGCCAGCTCCCAGGCAGGCCCCTCTGGAAACACCATATATTTT
CASSQAGPSGNTIYF
>-|TRBV24-1|-|TRBJ2-7
TGTGCCACCAGCGATAACAATCTCTACGAGCAGTACTTC
CATSDNNLYEQYF
>TRBD2|TRBV11-1|-|TRBJ2-7
TGTGCCAGCACCCCAATAGCGGGGGGCTACGAGCAGTACTTC
CASTPIAGGYEQYF
>-|TRBV4-2|few|TRBJ2-1
TGTGCCAGCAGCCAAGATAGGAGCGGAAGCTACAATGAGCAGTTCTTC
CASSQDRSGSYNEQFF
>-|TRBV5-6|many|TRBJ1-5
TGTGCCAGCAGCCAGATAGGGTATGGGTTAAAGGGGGTTCGGGGGCAGCCCCAGCATTTT
CASSQIGYGLKGVRGQPQHF
>TRBD1|TRBV7-9|many|TRBJ2-3
TGTGCCAGCAGCCTGCGACAGGGTCGCACAGATACGCAGTATTTT
CASSLRQGRTDTQYF
>-|TRBV20-1|once|TRBJ2-1
TGCAGTGCTGATAGACTAGATGCCTACAATGAGCAGTTCTTC
CSADRLDAYNEQFF
>TRBD2|TRBV25-1|many|TRBJ2-5
TGTGCCAGCAGTGAATTTGTTAGCGGGGCGGAGACCCAGTACTTC
CASSEFVSGAETQYF
>-|TRBV2|-|TRBJ1-1
TGTGCCAGCACCGGCAGCTCCTTGAGGAACACTGAAGCTTTCTTT
CASTGSSLRNTEAFF
>-|TRBV9|few|TRBJ2-2
TGTGCCAGCAGTGGACTGCCGGCGAACACCGGGGAGCTGTTTTTT
CASSGLPANTGELFF
>-|TRBV6-4|many|TRBJ1-6
TGTGCCAGCAGTGATTCACGGGATTCACCCCTCCACTTT
CASSDSRDSPLHF
>TRBD1|TRBV11-2|many|TRBJ2-3
TGTGCCAGCAGTCTTGACAGGGGTCGGCCAGATACGCAGTATTTT
CASSLDRGRPDTQYF
>-|TRBV20-1|-|TRBJ2-7
TGCAGTGCTAGGGTTAGCGGCTCCTACGAGCAGTACTTC
CSARVSGSYEQYF
>-|TRBV19|-|TRBJ1-2
TGTGCCAGTAACAGGGTTCCGGATGGCTACACCTTC
CASNRVPDGYTF
>TRBD1|TRBV2|many|TRBJ1-6
TGTGCCGGCCAATTACAGGGGGGAGGTTCACCCCTCCACTTT
CAGQLQGGGSPLHF
>TRBD1|TRBV20-1|-|TRBJ1-2
TGCAGTGCCATTTCCGGGACAGGGTGGTTCAACGGCTATGGCTACACCTTC
CSAISGTGWFNGYGYTF
>-|TRBV9|many|TRBJ2-5
TGTGCCAGCAGCGTAGGGGGGGCCCAAGAGACCCAGTACTTC
CASSVGGAQETQYF
>-|TRBV7-8|many|TRBJ2-7
TGTGCCAGCAGCTTAGAGGGAGCAGGGGGGACCTACGAGCAGTACTTC
CASSLEGAGGTYEQYF
>-|TRBV7-8|-|TRBJ2-1
TGTGCCAGCAGCCCGGAGGCGGTGGCCGGGGCCAATGAGCAGTTCTTC
CASSPEAVAGANEQFF
>TRBD2|TRBV28|many|TRBJ2-1
TGTGCCAGCAGTCCCAATCCGACTAGCGGGGGGCCTAACAATGAGCAGTTCTTC
CASSPNPTSGGPNNEQFF
>-|TRBV6-2/TRBV6-3|many|TRBJ2-6
TGTGCCAGCAGTTTAACAGGGTCTGGGGCCAACGTCCTGACTTTC
CASSLTGSGANVLTF